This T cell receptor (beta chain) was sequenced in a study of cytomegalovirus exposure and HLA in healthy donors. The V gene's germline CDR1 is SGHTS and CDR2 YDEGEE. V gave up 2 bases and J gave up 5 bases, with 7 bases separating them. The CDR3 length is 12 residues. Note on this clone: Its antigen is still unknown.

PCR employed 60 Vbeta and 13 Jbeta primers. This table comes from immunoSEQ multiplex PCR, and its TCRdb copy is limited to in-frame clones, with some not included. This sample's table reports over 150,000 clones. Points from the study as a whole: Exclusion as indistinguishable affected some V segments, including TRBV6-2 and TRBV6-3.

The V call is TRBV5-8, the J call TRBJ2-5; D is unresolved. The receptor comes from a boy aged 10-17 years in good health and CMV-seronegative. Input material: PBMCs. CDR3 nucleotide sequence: TGTGCCAGCAGCTTCCTCAGGGAGACCCAGTACTTC. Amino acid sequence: CASSFLRETQYF.